This T cell receptor beta chain derives from a study of blood T cell repertoires in COVID-19. The CDR3 extends over 16 amino acids. The germline V and J ends were trimmed by 3 bases and 2 bases, with 14 bases remaining between them. The germline V gene encodes CDR1 SGHRS and CDR2 YFSETQ. The assay was immunoSEQ multiplex PCR, and TCRdb's table has in-frame clones only and misses some. The sample holds about 80,000 clones, around 76% seen once. This clone occurred many times. The TCR comes from a man aged 70-80 years with active or convalescent COVID-19. The genes are TRBV5-1 and TRBJ1-4; D is ambiguous. The sequenced sample consisted of peripheral blood. The CDR3 nucleotides read TGCGCCAGCAGCTCACACTCACGAGGGACTAATGAAAAACTGTTTTTT. This translates into CASSSHSRGTNEKLFF.